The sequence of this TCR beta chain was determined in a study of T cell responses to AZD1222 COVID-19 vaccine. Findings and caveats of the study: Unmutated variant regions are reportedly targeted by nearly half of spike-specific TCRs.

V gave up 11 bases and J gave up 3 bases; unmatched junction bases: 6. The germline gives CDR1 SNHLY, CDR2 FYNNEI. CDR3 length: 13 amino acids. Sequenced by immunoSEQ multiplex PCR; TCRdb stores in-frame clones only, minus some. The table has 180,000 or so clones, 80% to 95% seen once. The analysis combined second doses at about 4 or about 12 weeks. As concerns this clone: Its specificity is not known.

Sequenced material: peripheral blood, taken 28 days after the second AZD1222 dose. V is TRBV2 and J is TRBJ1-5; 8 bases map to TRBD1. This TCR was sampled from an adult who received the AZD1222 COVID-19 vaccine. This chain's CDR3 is CASTGDHNQPQHF. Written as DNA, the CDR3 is TGTGCCTCGACAGGGGACCACAATCAGCCCCAGCATTTT. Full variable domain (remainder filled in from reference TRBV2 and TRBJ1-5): EPEVTQTPSHQVTQMGQEVILRCVPISNHLYFYWYRQILGQKVEFLVSFYNNEISEKSEIFDDQFSVERPDGSNFTLKIRSTKLEDSAMYFCASTGDHNQPQHFGDGTRLSIL.